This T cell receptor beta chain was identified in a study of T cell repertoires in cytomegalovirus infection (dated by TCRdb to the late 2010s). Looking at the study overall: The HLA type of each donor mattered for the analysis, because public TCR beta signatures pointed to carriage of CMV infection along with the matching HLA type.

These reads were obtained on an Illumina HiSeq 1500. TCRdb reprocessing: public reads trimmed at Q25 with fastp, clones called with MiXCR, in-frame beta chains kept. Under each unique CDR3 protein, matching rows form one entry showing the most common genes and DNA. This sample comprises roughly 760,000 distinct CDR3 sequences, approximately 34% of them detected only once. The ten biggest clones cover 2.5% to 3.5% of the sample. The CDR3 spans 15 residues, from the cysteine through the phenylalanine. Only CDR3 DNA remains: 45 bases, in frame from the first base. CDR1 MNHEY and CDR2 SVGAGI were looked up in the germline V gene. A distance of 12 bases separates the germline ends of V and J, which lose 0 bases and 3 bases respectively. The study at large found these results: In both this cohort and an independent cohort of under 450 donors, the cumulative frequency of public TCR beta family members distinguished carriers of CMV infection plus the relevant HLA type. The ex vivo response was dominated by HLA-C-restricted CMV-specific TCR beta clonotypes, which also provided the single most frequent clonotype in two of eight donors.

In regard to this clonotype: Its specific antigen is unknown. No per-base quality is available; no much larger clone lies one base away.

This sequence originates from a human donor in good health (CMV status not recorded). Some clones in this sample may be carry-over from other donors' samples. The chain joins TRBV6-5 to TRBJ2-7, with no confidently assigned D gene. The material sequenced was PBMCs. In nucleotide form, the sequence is TGTGCCAGCAGTTACTCGCCCACGATCTACTACGAGCAGTACTTC. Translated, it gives CASSYSPTIYYEQYF.